This TCR beta chain appears in the sequencing data of a study of T cell changes during pregnancy in multiple sclerosis. Profiling relied on immunoSEQ multiplex PCR, and the TCRdb table lists in-frame clones only, not all of them. The data show about 35,000 clones, more than 85% seen once. The V end lost 6 bases, the J end lost 0 bases, and 14 bases lay between the germline ends. CDR3 length: 15 amino acids. CDR1 is SGHTA and CDR2 is FQGTGA in the germline V gene. The chain carries TRBV7-3 and TRBJ1-2; maybe TRBD1 (6 bases). The source of this sequence is a female donor with multiple sclerosis, enrolled in a pregnancy study. The specimen comprised CD4+ T cells from peripheral blood mononuclear cells, sampled in the second trimester of pregnancy. The CDR3 is CASSPRGGANYGYTF. The CDR3 nucleotides are TGTGCCAGCAGTCCTAGGGGGGGGGCTAACTATGGCTACACCTTC.